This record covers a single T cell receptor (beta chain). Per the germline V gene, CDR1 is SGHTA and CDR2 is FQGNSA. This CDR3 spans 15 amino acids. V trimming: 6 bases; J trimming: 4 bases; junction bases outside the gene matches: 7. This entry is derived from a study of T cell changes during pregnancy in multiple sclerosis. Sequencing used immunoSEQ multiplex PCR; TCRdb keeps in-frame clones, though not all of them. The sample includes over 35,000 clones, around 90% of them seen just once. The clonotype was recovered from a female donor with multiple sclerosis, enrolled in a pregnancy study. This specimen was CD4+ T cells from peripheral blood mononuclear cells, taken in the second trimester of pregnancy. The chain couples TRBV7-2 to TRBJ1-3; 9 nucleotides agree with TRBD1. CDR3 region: CASRKDRGDGNTIYF. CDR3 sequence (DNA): TGTGCCAGCAGAAAGGACAGGGGCGACGGAAACACCATATATTTT.